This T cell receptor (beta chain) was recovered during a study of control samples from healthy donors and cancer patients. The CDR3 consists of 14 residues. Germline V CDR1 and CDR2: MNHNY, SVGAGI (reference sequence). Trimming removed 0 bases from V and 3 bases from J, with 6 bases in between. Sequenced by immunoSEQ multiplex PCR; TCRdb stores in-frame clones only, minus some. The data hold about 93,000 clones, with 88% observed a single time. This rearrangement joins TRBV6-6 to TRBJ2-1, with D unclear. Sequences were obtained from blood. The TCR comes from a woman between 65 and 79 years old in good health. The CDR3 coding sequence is TGTGCCAGCAGTTACTCGCAGGTCTACAATGAGCAGTTCTTC. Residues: CASSYSQVYNEQFF.